What follows are 3 T cell receptor beta chains derived from one specimen sequenced in a study of T cells in Graves' hyperthyroidism and ophthalmopathy. TCR beta CDR3 region amplification was performed from RNA transcripts. First-round RT-PCR with HTBI primers amplified the TCR CDR3 region. TCRdb re-called the multiplex PCR reads with MiXCR, one entry per CDR3 protein. The table records approximately 400,000 distinct CDR3 sequences, about 19% of them present only once. The specimen was blood. Receptors originate from a woman younger than 35 with Graves' hyperthyroidism.

This clonotype was found many times. The chain links TRBV20-1 to TRBJ1-5; D is possibly TRBD1 (5 bases). The germline V and J ends were trimmed by 1 base and 7 bases, with 17 bases remaining between them. This CDR3 is built from 15 residues. Germline lookup yields CDR1 DFQATT and CDR2 SNEGSKA (reference sequence). The CDR3 is CSARGRDGEGQPQHF. In DNA, the CDR3 is TGCAGTGCTAGAGGCCGGGACGGGGAGGGACAGCCCCAGCATTTT.

This clonotype has ten or more counts. The V gene is TRBV27, the J gene TRBJ2-7; D ambiguous. Deletions cut 3 bases from V and 2 bases from J, with 8 bases between. Germline V gives CDR1 MNHEY, CDR2 SMNVEV (reference sequence). This CDR3 region has 13 residues. The DNA for the CDR3 is TGTGCCAGCAGTTTTGTGGGGACCTACGAGCAGTACTTC. Protein product: CASSFVGTYEQYF.

The table lists this clonotype with a few counts. At one of its ends the junction is not consistent with the germline gene, which may arise from a read error. The gene calls are TRBV29-1 and TRBJ2-5; no clear D. From germline, CDR1 is SQVTM and CDR2 ANQGSEA. The CDR3 is made up of 11 amino acids. CDR3 nucleotide sequence: TGCAGCGTTGTTCTCGGGCCGACCAAGTACTTC. Its translation: CSVVLGPTKYF.